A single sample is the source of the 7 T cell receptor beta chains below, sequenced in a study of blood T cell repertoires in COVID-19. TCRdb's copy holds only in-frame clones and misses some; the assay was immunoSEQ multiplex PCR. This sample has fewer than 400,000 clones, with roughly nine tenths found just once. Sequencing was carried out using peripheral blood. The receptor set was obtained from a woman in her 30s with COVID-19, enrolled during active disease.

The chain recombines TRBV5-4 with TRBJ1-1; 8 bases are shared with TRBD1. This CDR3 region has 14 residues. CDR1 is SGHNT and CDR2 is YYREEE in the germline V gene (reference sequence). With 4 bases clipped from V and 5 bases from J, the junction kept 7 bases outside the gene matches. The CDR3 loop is CASSVSRGQTEAFF. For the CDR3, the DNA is TGTGCCAGCAGCGTGAGCAGGGGGCAGACTGAAGCTTTCTTT. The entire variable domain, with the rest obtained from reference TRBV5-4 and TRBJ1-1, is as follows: ETGVTQSPTHLIKTRGQQVTLRCSSQSGHNTVSWYQQALGQGPQFIFQYYREEENGRGNFPPRFSGLQFPNYSSELNVNALELDDSALYLCASSVSRGQTEAFFGQGTRLTVV.

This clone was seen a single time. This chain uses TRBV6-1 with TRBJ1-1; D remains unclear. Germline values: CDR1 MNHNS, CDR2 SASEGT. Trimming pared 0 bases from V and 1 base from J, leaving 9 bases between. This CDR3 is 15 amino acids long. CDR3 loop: CASSEAPVGNTEAFF. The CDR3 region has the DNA TGTGCCAGCAGTGAAGCGCCAGTTGGGAACACTGAAGCTTTCTTT.

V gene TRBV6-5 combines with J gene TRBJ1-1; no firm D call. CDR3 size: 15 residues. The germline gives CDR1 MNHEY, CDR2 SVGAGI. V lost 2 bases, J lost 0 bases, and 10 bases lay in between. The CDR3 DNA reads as TGTGCCAGCAGTTACGCGAGTGAGATGAACACTGAAGCTTTCTTT. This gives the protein CASSYASEMNTEAFF.

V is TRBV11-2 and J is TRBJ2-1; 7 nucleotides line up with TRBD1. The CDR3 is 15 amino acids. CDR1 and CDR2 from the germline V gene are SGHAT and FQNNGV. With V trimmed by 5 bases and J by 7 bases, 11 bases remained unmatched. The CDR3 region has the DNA TGTGCCAGCAGCGAGACCGGGACAGAAATTAATGAGCAGTTCTTC. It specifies CASSETGTEINEQFF.

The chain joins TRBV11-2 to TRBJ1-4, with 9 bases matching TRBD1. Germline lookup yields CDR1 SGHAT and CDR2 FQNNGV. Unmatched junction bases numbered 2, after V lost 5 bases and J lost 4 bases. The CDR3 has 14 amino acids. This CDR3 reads CASSAGQGNEKLFF. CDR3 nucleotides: TGTGCCAGCAGCGCGGGACAGGGTAATGAAAAACTGTTTTTT.

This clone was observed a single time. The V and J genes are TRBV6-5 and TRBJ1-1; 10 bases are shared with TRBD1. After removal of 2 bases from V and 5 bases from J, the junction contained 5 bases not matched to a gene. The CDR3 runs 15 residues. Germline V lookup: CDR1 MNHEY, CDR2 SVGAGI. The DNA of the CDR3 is TGTGCCAGCAGTTACCGAGGACAGGGGGGGACTGAAGCTTTCTTT. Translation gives CASSYRGQGGTEAFF.

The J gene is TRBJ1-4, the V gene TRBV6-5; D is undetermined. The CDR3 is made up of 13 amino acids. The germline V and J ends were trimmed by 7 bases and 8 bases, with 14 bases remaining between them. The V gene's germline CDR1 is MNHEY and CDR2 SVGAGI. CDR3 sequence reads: CASKFSRGEKLFF. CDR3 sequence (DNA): TGTGCCAGCAAGTTCAGTCGCGGGGAAAAACTGTTTTTT.